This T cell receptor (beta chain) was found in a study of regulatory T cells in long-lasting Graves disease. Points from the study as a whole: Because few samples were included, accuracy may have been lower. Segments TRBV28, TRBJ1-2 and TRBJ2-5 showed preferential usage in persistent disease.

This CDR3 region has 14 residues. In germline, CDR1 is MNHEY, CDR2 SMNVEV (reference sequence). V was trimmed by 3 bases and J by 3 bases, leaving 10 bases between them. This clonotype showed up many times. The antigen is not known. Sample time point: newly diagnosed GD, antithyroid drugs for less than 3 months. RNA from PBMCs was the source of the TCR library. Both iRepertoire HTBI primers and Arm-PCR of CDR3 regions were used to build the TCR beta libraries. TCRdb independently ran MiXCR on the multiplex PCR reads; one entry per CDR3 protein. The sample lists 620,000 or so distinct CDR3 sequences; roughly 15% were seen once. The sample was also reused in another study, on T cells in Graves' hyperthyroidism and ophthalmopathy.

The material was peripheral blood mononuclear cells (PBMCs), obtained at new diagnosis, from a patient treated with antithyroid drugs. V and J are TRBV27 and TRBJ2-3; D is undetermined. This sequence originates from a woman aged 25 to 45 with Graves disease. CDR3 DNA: TGTGCCAGCAGTTTTGGGGTCGGTACAGATACGCAGTATTTT. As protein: CASSFGVGTDTQYF.